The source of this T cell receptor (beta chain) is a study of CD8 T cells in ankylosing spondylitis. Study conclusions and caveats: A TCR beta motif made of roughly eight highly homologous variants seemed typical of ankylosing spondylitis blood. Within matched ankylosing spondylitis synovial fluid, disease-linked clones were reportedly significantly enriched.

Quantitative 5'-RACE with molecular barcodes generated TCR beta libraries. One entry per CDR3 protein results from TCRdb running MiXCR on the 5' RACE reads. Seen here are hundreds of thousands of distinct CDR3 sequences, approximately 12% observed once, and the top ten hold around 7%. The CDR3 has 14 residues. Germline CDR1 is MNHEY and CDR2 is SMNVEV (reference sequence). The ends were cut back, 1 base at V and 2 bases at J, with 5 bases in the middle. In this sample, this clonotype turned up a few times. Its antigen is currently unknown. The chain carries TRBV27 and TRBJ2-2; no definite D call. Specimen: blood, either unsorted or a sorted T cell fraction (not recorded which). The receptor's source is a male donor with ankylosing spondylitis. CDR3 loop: CASSLWTNTGELFF. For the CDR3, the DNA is TGTGCCAGCAGTTTATGGACCAACACCGGGGAGCTGTTTTTT.